This passage covers 9 T cell receptor beta chains from one sample sequenced in a study of beta chain features in type 1 diabetes. cDNA synthesis used the whole RNA isolate, giving expressed TCRB sequences. Generated by immunoSEQ multiplex PCR, the TCRdb table keeps only in-frame clones and is missing some. The sample includes under 950,000 clones, roughly a sixth of them seen just once. Sequences were obtained from naive CD4+ T cells from blood. Source of these receptors: a woman in her late teens or twenties in good health.

This clone was seen only once. The chain carries TRBV28 and TRBJ1-5; 8 nucleotides line up with TRBD1. The CDR3 runs 15 residues. The V gene end was trimmed by 5 bases and the J gene end by 3 bases; junction bases not matched to a gene: 6. The germline gives CDR1 MDHEN, CDR2 SYDVKM. Here the CDR3 reads CASSPTGAYNQPQHF. The CDR3, as DNA: TGTGCCAGCAGTCCGACAGGGGCCTACAATCAGCCCCAGCATTTT.

This clone was found a few times. This chain joins TRBV28 and TRBJ2-7, with TRBD2 identical over 11 bases. Germline CDR1 and CDR2: MDHEN and SYDVKM. The CDR3 consists of 16 residues. The trim removed 5 bases at V and 7 bases at J, leaving 13 bases unmatched. The CDR3 sequence is CASSPPLAGGRGEQYF. The DNA for the CDR3 is TGTGCCAGCAGTCCCCCCTTAGCGGGAGGGCGAGGGGAGCAGTACTTC.

This clone was observed a handful of times. The same CDR3 also results from other DNA sequences found in this sample. The chain joins TRBV28 to TRBJ1-1; D gene ambiguous. The CDR3 runs 12 residues. V lost 3 bases and J lost 3, with 5 bases in between. Germline CDR1 and CDR2: MDHEN and SYDVKM. The CDR3 loop is CASSFGYTEAFF. The CDR3 region has the DNA TGTGCCAGCAGTTTTGGGTACACTGAAGCTTTCTTT.

This clone was seen more than once but under ten times. J is TRBJ2-1 and V is TRBV27; TRBD1 aligns across 9 bases. V lost 10 bases and J lost 7; bases outside the gene matches: 11. Germline CDR1 reads MNHEY; CDR2 reads SMNVEV (reference sequence). This CDR3 region has 14 residues. The CDR3 sequence is CATQGQGLLNEQFF. The CDR3 bases are TGTGCCACCCAGGGACAGGGCCTACTGAATGAGCAGTTCTTC.

This clone turned up a few times. This sequence joins TRBV27 and TRBJ1-5, with a weak D call TRBD1 (6 bases). The ends were cut back, 5 bases at V and 0 bases at J, with 11 bases in the middle. This CDR3 spans 15 amino acids. Germline CDR1 is MNHEY and CDR2 is SMNVEV (reference sequence). CDR3: CASSTDRYSNQPQHF. The CDR3 coding sequence is TGTGCCAGCAGTACGGACAGATATAGCAATCAGCCCCAGCATTTT.

A few counts support this clone. CDR3 nucleotide sequence: TGTGCCAGCAGCTTACAGCGAGGCACTGAAGCTTTCTTT. It codes for CASSLQRGTEAFF. This chain links TRBV7-8 with TRBJ1-1; D is uncertain. Trimming stripped 2 bases from V and 4 bases from J, with 8 bases between. This CDR3 has 13 residues. CDR1 is SGHVS and CDR2 is FQNEAQ in the germline V gene.

This clone was detected a few times. The CDR3 loop is CASSGGAGNQPQHF. The CDR3 DNA sequence: TGTGCCAGTTCAGGGGGCGCTGGCAATCAGCCCCAGCATTTT. The chain joins TRBV2 to TRBJ1-5; 8 nucleotides agree with TRBD1. V was clipped by 9 bases and J by 2 bases; unmatched bases: 6. This CDR3 has 14 residues. Per germline, CDR1 SNHLY and CDR2 FYNNEI. Full variable domain (missing parts from reference TRBV2 and TRBJ1-5): EPEVTQTPSHQVTQMGQEVILRCVPISNHLYFYWYRQILGQKVEFLVSFYNNEISEKSEIFDDQFSVERPDGSNFTLKIRSTKLEDSAMYFCASSGGAGNQPQHFGDGTRLSIL.

This clone was counted a few times. Additional DNA sequences in this sample encode the identical CDR3. J is TRBJ2-1 and V is TRBV7-9; D is ambiguous. Germline V gene data show CDR1 as SEHNR and CDR2 as FQNEAQ (reference sequence). V lost 0 bases and J lost 8, with 2 bases in between. This CDR3 comprises 11 residues. CDR3 residues: CASSLADEQFF. CDR3 bases: TGTGCCAGCAGCTTAGCGGATGAGCAGTTCTTC.

Of note for this clone: Distinct nucleotide sequences in the sample also encode this CDR3. The gene calls are TRBV7-2 and TRBJ2-5; the D is unclear. The CDR3 is made up of 11 amino acids. Trimming took 4 bases from V and 5 from J, leaving 5 bases between them. CDR1 SGHTA and CDR2 FQGNSA come from the germline V gene. The CDR3 sequence is CASSSSETQYF. The CDR3 DNA reads TGTGCCAGCAGCTCAAGTGAGACCCAGTACTTC.